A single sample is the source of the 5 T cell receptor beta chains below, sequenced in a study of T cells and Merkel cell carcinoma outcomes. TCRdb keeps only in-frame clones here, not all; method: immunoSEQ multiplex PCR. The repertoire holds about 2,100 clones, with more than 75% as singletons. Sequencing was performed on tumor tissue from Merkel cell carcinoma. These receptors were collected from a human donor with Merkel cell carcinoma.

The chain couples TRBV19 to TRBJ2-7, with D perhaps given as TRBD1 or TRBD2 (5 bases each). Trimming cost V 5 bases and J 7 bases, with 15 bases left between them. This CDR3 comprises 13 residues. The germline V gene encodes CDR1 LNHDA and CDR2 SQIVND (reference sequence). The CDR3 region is CASSPQAWGEQYF. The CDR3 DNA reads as TGTGCCAGTAGTCCTCAGGCCTGGGGGGAGCAGTACTTC.

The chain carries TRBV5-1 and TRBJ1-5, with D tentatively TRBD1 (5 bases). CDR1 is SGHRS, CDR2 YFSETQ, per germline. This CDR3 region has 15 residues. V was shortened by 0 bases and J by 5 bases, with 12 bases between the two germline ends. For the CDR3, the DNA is TGCGCCAGCAGCTTGGTGGGGCACCCTGATCAGCCCCAGCATTTT. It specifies CASSLVGHPDQPQHF.

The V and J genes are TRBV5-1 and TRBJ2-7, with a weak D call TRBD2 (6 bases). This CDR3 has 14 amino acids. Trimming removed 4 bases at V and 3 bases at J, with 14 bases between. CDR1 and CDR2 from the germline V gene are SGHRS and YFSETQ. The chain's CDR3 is CASSRESLSYEQYF. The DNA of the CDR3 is TGCGCCAGCAGCCGGGAGTCGTTAAGCTACGAGCAGTACTTC.

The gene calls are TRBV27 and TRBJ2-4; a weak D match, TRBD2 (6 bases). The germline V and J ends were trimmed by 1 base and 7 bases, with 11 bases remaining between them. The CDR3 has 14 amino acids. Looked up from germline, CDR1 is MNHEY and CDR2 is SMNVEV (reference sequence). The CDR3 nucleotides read TGTGCCAGCAGTTTATACGGGAGTGGCAACATTCAGTACTTC. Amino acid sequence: CASSLYGSGNIQYF.

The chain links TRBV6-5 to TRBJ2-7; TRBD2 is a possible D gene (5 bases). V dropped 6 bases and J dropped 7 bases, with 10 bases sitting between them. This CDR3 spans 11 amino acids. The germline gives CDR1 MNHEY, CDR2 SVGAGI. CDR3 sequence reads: CASSLGREQYF. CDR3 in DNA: TGTGCCAGCAGCCTTGGGAGAGAGCAGTACTTC.